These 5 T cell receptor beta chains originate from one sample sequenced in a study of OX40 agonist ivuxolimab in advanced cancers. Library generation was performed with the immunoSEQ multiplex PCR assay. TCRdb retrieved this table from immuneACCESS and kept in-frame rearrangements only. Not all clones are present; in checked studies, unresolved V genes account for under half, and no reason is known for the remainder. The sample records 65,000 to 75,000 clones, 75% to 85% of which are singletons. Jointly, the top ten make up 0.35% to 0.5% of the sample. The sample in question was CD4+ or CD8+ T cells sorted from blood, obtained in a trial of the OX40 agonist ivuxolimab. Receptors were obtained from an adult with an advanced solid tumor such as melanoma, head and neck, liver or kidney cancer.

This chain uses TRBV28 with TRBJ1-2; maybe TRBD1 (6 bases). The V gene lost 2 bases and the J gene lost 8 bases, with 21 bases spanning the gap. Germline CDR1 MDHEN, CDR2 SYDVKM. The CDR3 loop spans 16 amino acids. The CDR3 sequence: CASSLAGDGTLGGYTF. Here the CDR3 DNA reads TGTGCCAGCAGTTTAGCAGGGGACGGAACCCTAGGAGGCTACACCTTC.

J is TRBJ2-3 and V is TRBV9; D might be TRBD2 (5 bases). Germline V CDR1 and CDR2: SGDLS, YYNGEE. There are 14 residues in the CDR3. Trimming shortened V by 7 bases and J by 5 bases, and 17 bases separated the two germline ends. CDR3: CASAMRAAGDTQYF. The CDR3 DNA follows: TGTGCCAGCGCTATGAGGGCCGCGGGAGATACGCAGTATTTT.

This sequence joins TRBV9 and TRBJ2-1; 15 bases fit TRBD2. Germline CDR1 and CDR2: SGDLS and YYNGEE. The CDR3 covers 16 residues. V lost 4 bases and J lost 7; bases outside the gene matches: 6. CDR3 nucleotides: TGTGCCAGCAGCCTCGAGGGACTAGCGGGAGGAAATGAGCAGTTCTTC. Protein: CASSLEGLAGGNEQFF. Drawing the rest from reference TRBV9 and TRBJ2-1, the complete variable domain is DSGVTQTPKHLITATGQRVTLRCSPRSGDLSVYWYQQSLDQGLQFLIQYYNGEERAKGNILERFSAQQFPDLHSELNLSSLELGDSALYFCASSLEGLAGGNEQFFGPGTRLTVL.

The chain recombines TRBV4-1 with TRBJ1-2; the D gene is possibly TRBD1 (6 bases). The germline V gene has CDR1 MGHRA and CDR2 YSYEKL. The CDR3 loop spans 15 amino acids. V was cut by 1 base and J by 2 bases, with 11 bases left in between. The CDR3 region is CASSQALTGNYGYTF. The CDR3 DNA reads TGCGCCAGCAGCCAAGCCCTAACAGGGAACTATGGCTACACCTTC.

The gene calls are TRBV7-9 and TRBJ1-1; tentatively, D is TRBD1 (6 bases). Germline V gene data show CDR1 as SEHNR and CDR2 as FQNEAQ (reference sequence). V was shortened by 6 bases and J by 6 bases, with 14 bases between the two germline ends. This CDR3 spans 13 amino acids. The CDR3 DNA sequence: TGTGCCAGCAGAGGGGGAGGGGTCCCTGAAGCTTTCTTT. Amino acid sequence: CASRGGGVPEAFF.